This TCR beta chain was captured in a study of blood T cell repertoires in COVID-19. Across the study: Both acute and convalescent COVID-19 samples were obtained from the United States, Italy and Spain. Nucleic acid was either cDNA or gDNA, and it came from T cells, B-cell-depleted T cells, or PBMCs.

V lost 11 bases and J lost 6, with 19 bases in between. The CDR3 runs to 13 residues. Germline assignment: CDR1 MDHEN and CDR2 SYDVKM. Profiling relied on immunoSEQ multiplex PCR, and the TCRdb table lists in-frame clones only, not all of them. The data contain some 70,000 clones, 90% of them singletons. The rearrangement uses TRBV28 and TRBJ1-1, with no clear D. Input material: peripheral blood. The origin of this receptor is a woman aged 80 or over with active COVID-19. In DNA form, the CDR3 reads TGTGCCGTAAGGAGCCAAAGGAGGTCTGAAGCTTTCTTT. Residues: CAVRSQRRSEAFF.